Only a few counts were recorded for the clone carrying this T cell receptor (beta chain). These data are taken from a study of shared clonotypes between healthy human individuals. Measured with immunoSEQ multiplex PCR; TCRdb has only the in-frame clones, and not every one. The top ten clones hold roughly 13% of a sample with about half a million clones, about 76% of them seen once. Germline V lookup: CDR1 SGHRS, CDR2 YFSETQ. This CDR3 has 14 residues. Trimming took off 0 bases at V and 7 bases at J, with 14 bases between the two ends. The TCR was taken from a woman aged 40 to 50 in good health. Some clones in this sample may be carry-over from other donors' samples. The V and J genes are TRBV5-1 and TRBJ2-7, with D perhaps assigned TRBD1 or TRBD2 (5 bases each). Sequencing was done on a sample of PBMCs. The CDR3 DNA follows: TGCGCCAGCAGCTTGGTTCCAGGGACGGGGGAGCAGTACTTC. Its translation is CASSLVPGTGEQYF.